This note documents a single TCR beta chain sequence. The data were taken from a study of blood T cell repertoires in COVID-19. Sequencing used immunoSEQ multiplex PCR; TCRdb keeps in-frame clones, though not all of them. The table shows some 40,000 clones, with around 85% occurring only once. The CDR3 has 14 amino acids. The junction had 1 base not matched to a gene; V was cut back by 6 bases and J by 0 bases. Per germline, CDR1 WNHNN and CDR2 SYGVQD (reference sequence). The chain has TRBV10-1 and TRBJ2-2, with 7 bases matching TRBD2. The receptor's source is a man aged 40-49 years with active COVID-19. The source material was peripheral blood. CDR3 sequence (DNA): TGCGCCAGCAGGGCGGGAGCGAACACCGGGGAGCTGTTTTTT. Translated, it gives CASRAGANTGELFF.